The rows below give T cell receptor beta chains drawn from one sample of a study of blood T cell repertoires in COVID-19. TCRdb keeps only in-frame clones here, not all; method: immunoSEQ multiplex PCR. This table holds approximately 150,000 clones, 87% found once. The material sequenced was peripheral blood. The receptors were gathered from an older woman with active or convalescent COVID-19. Both conserved end residues are part of each CDR3. The order of the fields is clone size, D gene, V gene, J gene, CDR3 DNA, CDR3 protein. D genes are given only for firm matches. Clone size is stated in some rows and not others, as once, few, many or a class when expanded.

size: .; D: .; V: TRBV27; J: TRBJ1-2; DNA: TGTGCCAGCAGTTTTAGTGCCAACTATGGCTACACCTTC; CDR3: CASSFSANYGYTF
size: .; D: TRBD1; V: TRBV27; J: TRBJ1-2; DNA: TGTGCCAGCAGCTACTTGCCCCCGGGGACAGGGAACTATGGCTACACCTTC; CDR3: CASSYLPPGTGNYGYTF
size: .; D: .; V: TRBV19; J: TRBJ1-1; DNA: TGTGCCAGTAGAGACAGGTCGAACACTGAAACTTTCTTT; CDR3: CASRDRSNTETFF
size: .; D: .; V: TRBV5-4; J: TRBJ2-5; DNA: TGTGCCAGCAGCGCCAGGGGACAAGAGACCCAGTACTTC; CDR3: CASSARGQETQYF
size: .; D: TRBD2; V: TRBV4-3; J: TRBJ2-7; DNA: TGCGCCAGCAGCCAACAGATCGCACTAGCGGGGGAACCCTACGAGCAGTACTTC; CDR3: CASSQQIALAGEPYEQYF
size: .; D: .; V: TRBV27; J: TRBJ1-5; DNA: TGTGCCAGCAGTTTATCGCCCCAGGGCAGTCGCCACAATCAGCCCCAGCATTTT; CDR3: CASSLSPQGSRHNQPQHF
size: .; D: TRBD2; V: TRBV6-5; J: TRBJ2-2; DNA: TGTGCCACCCGGGGGGGCGGGTACACCGGGGAGCTGTTTTTT; CDR3: CATRGGGYTGELFF
size: once; D: .; V: TRBV7-9; J: TRBJ2-5; DNA: TGTGCCAGCAGCTTAATCGGTTTGGGCTGGGAGACCCAGTACTTC; CDR3: CASSLIGLGWETQYF
size: once; D: .; V: TRBV6-5; J: TRBJ2-5; DNA: TGTGCCAGCAGTTACTCGGGGGGAGCAGGGGAGACCCAGTACTTC; CDR3: CASSYSGGAGETQYF
size: once; D: .; V: TRBV2; J: TRBJ2-5; DNA: TGTGCCAGCAGTCGGGGACATAGCCAAGAGACCCAGTACTTC; CDR3: CASSRGHSQETQYF
size: .; D: .; V: TRBV6-1; J: TRBJ1-5; DNA: TGTGCCAGCAGTGAGCGGGAGTATCAGCCCCAGCATTTT; CDR3: CASSEREYQPQHF
size: .; D: .; V: TRBV7-2; J: TRBJ1-4; DNA: TGTGCCAGCAACGAGGGCAGTGGTAATGAAAAACTGTTTTTT; CDR3: CASNEGSGNEKLFF
size: .; D: .; V: TRBV6-5; J: TRBJ2-4; DNA: TGTGCCAGCAGTCAACAGACAGGCCCGGACGCCTTC; CDR3: CASSQQTGPDAF
size: .; D: .; V: TRBV30; J: TRBJ2-7; DNA: TGTGCCTGGAGCATCGTCAGGCCAAGCTCCTACGAGCAGTACTTC; CDR3: CAWSIVRPSSYEQYF
size: few; D: .; V: TRBV18; J: TRBJ2-6; DNA: TGTGCCAGCTCACCACCGCGCTCTGGGGCCAACGTCCTGACTTTC; CDR3: CASSPPRSGANVLTF
size: .; D: .; V: TRBV11-2; J: TRBJ1-5; DNA: TGTGCCAGCAGCCCCGAAGGAGGGCAGCCCCAGCATTTT; CDR3: CASSPEGGQPQHF
size: .; D: TRBD1; V: TRBV5-8; J: TRBJ1-3; DNA: TGTGCCAGCAGCCCACAGGGGGCCCGGCGAGGAAACACCATATATTTT; CDR3: CASSPQGARRGNTIYF
size: .; D: TRBD1; V: TRBV10-1; J: TRBJ2-3; DNA: TGCGCCAGCAGTGAACCACAGGGGGATGGTACAGATACGCAGTATTTT; CDR3: CASSEPQGDGTDTQYF
size: few; D: .; V: TRBV5-1; J: TRBJ2-7; DNA: TGCGCCAGCAGCTTGGGACTAGGGGAGTACGAGCAGTACTTC; CDR3: CASSLGLGEYEQYF
size: .; D: .; V: TRBV5-1; J: TRBJ2-5; DNA: TGCGCCAGCAGCTTTGGACACGGACAAGAGACCCAGTACTTC; CDR3: CASSFGHGQETQYF